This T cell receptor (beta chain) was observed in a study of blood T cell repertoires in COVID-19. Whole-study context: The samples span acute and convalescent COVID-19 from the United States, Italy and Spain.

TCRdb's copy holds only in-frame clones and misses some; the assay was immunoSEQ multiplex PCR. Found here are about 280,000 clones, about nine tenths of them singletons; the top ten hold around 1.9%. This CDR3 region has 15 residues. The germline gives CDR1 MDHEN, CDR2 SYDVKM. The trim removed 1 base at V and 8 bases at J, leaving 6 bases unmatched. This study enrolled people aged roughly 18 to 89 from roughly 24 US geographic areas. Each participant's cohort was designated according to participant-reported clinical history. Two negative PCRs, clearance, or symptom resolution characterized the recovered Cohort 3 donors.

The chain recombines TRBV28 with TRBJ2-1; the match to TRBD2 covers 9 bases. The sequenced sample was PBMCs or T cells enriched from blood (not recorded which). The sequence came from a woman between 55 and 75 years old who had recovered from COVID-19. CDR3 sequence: CASSLSLAGVDEQFF. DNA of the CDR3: TGTGCCAGCAGTTTATCGTTAGCGGGGGTAGATGAGCAGTTCTTC.